The 17 T cell receptor beta chains below all came from one sample that was sequenced in a study of T cells in Graves' hyperthyroidism and ophthalmopathy. Amplified TCR beta CDR3 regions derived from RNA transcripts. The TCR CDR3 first-round RT-PCR relied on the HTBI primer set. TCRdb processed the multiplex PCR reads anew with MiXCR; each CDR3 protein has one entry. The sample consists of over 90,000 distinct CDR3 sequences, 47% of them appearing once. The sample was blood. The receptors were gathered from a man aged 35-49 years with Graves' hyperthyroidism.

This clonotype has a single count. The chain carries TRBV5-6 and TRBJ2-1; 10 positions agree with TRBD2. The germline CDR1 and CDR2 sequences are SGHDT and YYEEEE. Trimming took 3 bases from V and 4 from J; bases not matched to a gene: 4. This CDR3 is built from 15 residues. CDR3 in DNA: TGTGCCAGCAGCTCACTAGCGGGGAGATACAATGAGCAGTTCTTC. Residues: CASSSLAGRYNEQFF.

The CDR3: CASSQLAGVDTQYF. The DNA for the CDR3 is TGTGCCAGCTCACAACTAGCGGGAGTTGATACGCAGTACTTC. The chain is built from TRBV7-2 and TRBJ2-5; TRBD2 matches at 11 bases. The CDR3 sequence is 14 residues long. V shed 8 bases, J shed 11 bases, and the junction held 13 bases outside the gene matches. CDR1 and CDR2 (germline): SGHTA, FQGNSA.

This clonotype was picked up many times. V and J are TRBV7-9 and TRBJ2-5; TRBD2 agrees at 12 bases. Germline V gives CDR1 SEHNR, CDR2 FQNEAQ (reference sequence). The V segment lost 5 bases and the J segment 4 bases; nucleotides outside the gene matches: 5. The CDR3 sequence is 15 residues long. The CDR3 spells CASSRKTSGRETQYF. In DNA form, the CDR3 reads TGTGCCAGCAGCAGGAAGACTAGCGGGAGAGAGACCCAGTACTTC.

This clonotype was seen at least ten times. The V gene is TRBV2, the J gene TRBJ1-5; D might be TRBD1 (5 bases). Germline CDR1 and CDR2: SNHLY and FYNNEI. This CDR3 has 15 residues. V was cut by 4 bases and J by 3 bases, with 13 bases left in between. The CDR3 bases are TGTGCCAGCAGTGGGGATTCAGGGAACAATCAGCCCCAGCATTTT. Amino acid sequence: CASSGDSGNNQPQHF.

This clonotype was counted ten times or more. The chain links TRBV7-2 to TRBJ2-7; D might be TRBD2 (6 bases). The V end lost 0 bases, the J end lost 2 bases, and 11 bases lay between the germline ends. This CDR3 spans 15 amino acids. Germline-derived CDR1 and CDR2 are SGHTA and FQGNSA. Here the CDR3 reads CASSLAGSSPYEQYF. CDR3 nucleotides: TGTGCCAGCAGCTTAGCCGGGAGTAGTCCCTACGAGCAGTACTTC.

In this sample, this clonotype turned up once. The V and J genes are TRBV20-1 and TRBJ2-7; D uncertain. This CDR3 has 13 amino acids. Looked up from germline, CDR1 is DFQATT and CDR2 is SNEGSKA (reference sequence). Trimming took off 3 bases at V and 1 base at J, with 10 bases between the two ends. The CDR3 is CSASDLRSYEQYF. The CDR3 DNA is TGCAGTGCTAGCGACTTGCGGTCCTACGAGCAGTACTTC.

This clonotype appeared many times. The V and J genes are TRBV7-9 and TRBJ2-5, with D perhaps TRBD2 (6 bases). Per germline, CDR1 SEHNR and CDR2 FQNEAQ (reference sequence). V was cut by 5 bases and J by 2 bases, with 15 bases left in between. The CDR3 length is 15 residues. As DNA, the CDR3 is TGTGCCAGCAGCCGGGGAAGGCGGGATCAAGAGACCCAGTACTTC. This codes for CASSRGRRDQETQYF.

The CDR3 loop is CASSTASSGAGELFF. CDR3 sequence (DNA): TGTGCCAGCAGTACGGCGTCTAGCGGAGCCGGGGAGCTGTTTTTT. The chain uses TRBV2 and TRBJ2-2; 7 nucleotides line up with TRBD2. CDR1 and CDR2 (germline): SNHLY, FYNNEI. After removal of 5 bases from V and 6 bases from J, the junction contained 9 bases not matched to a gene. The CDR3 totals 15 residues.

The V gene is TRBV6-5, the J gene TRBJ2-2; 10 nucleotides line up with TRBD2. V dropped 2 bases and J dropped 6; count of bases not matched to a gene: 9. Germline values: CDR1 MNHEY, CDR2 SVGAGI. The CDR3 runs 17 residues. The CDR3 loop reads CASSYIPTSGKAGELFF. CDR3 DNA: TGTGCCAGCAGTTACATTCCCACTAGCGGGAAAGCCGGGGAGCTGTTTTTT.

This clonotype was recorded many times. The chain recombines TRBV20-1 with TRBJ2-3; D unresolved. V lost 0 bases to trimming and J lost 7 bases, with 20 bases between them. The CDR3 length is 16 residues. CDR1 and CDR2 from the germline V gene are DFQATT and SNEGSKA (reference sequence). The CDR3 spells CSARDEVGNLDYTQYF. Written as DNA, the CDR3 is TGCAGTGCTAGAGATGAGGTAGGTAACCTCGATTATACGCAGTATTTT.

V and J are TRBV10-3 and TRBJ2-7; 11 positions match TRBD2. The V gene end was trimmed by 2 bases and the J gene end by 1 base; junction bases not matched to a gene: 1. CDR1 is ENHRY, CDR2 SYGVKD, per germline. The CDR3 spans 15 residues. The CDR3 here is CAISEGTSGSYEQYF. The CDR3 bases are TGTGCCATCAGTGAGGGGACTAGCGGATCCTACGAGCAGTACTTC.

For the CDR3, the DNA is TGTGCCAGCAGCCAAGAGTGGGGCGGAAACACCATATATTTT. It specifies CASSQEWGGNTIYF. The V gene is TRBV4-2, the J gene TRBJ1-3; the D gene is possibly TRBD1 (5 bases). The CDR3 is 14 residues long. The V gene's germline CDR1 is LGHNA and CDR2 YNFKEQ. Trimming removed 0 bases at V and 4 bases at J, with 7 bases between.

This clonotype was detected many times. This CDR3 reads CASSVGTGTTYGYTF. In DNA form, the CDR3 reads TGTGCCAGCAGCGTTGGGACAGGAACAACCTATGGCTACACCTTC. V gene TRBV7-8 combines with J gene TRBJ1-2; 8 positions match TRBD1. The CDR3 extends over 15 amino acids. Looked up from germline, CDR1 is SGHVS and CDR2 is FQNEAQ. J lost 4 bases, V lost 5 bases, and 9 bases had no gene match.

The rearrangement joins TRBV5-4 to TRBJ2-2; D is undetermined. V was clipped by 2 bases and J by 7 bases, with 3 bases between them. CDR1 SGHNT and CDR2 YYREEE come from the germline V gene (reference sequence). The CDR3 is made up of 11 amino acids. As DNA, the CDR3 is TGTGCCAGCAGCTTCAGCGGGGAGCTGTTTTTT. Protein sequence: CASSFSGELFF.

This clonotype has a single count. The genes are TRBV29-1 and TRBJ1-2; TRBD1 matches 8 bases. Germline lookup yields CDR1 SQVTM and CDR2 ANQGSEA. CDR3 length equals 11 residues. J was trimmed by 4 bases and V by 7 bases; bases with no gene match: 2. CDR3 residues: CSADRGYGYTF. The CDR3 DNA is TGCAGCGCCGACAGGGGCTATGGCTACACCTTC.

This clonotype was recorded once. This chain links TRBV7-6 with TRBJ2-7, with 9 bases matching TRBD1. CDR1 is SGHVS, CDR2 FNYEAQ, per germline. CDR3 length equals 14 residues. The CDR3 DNA reads as TGTGCTCTAAACCCGGGACAGGGACCCTACGAGCAGTACTTC. This gives the protein CALNPGQGPYEQYF.

The table lists this clonotype with many counts. The chain combines TRBV7-9 with TRBJ2-2; possibly TRBD1 for D (5 bases). With 3 bases removed from V and 2 bases from J, the gap between germline ends came to 10 bases. This CDR3 contains 15 residues. CDR1 and CDR2 from the germline V gene are SEHNR and FQNEAQ (reference sequence). In DNA form, the CDR3 reads TGTGCCAGCAGCTTGGACACCCGTAACACCGGGGAGCTGTTTTTT. Translating it yields CASSLDTRNTGELFF.